This T cell receptor beta chain derives from a study of T cell repertoires in cytomegalovirus infection. The CDR3 covers 18 residues. The J segment lost 5 bases and the V segment lost 4 bases, leaving 13 bases of the junction unmatched. Germline-derived CDR1 and CDR2 are SGHVS and FQNEAQ. From the reads, TCRdb called clonotypes with MiXCR, one entry per CDR3 protein. Among a few hundred thousand distinct CDR3 sequences, approximately 14% were seen once, and the ten largest hold 8.5% to 9%. The sequenced sample consisted of PBMCs. The origin of this receptor is a human donor in good health (CMV status not recorded). Some clones in this sample may be carry-over from other donors' samples. This chain connects TRBV7-8 to TRBJ2-7; 14 positions agree with TRBD2. For the CDR3, the DNA is TGTGCCAGCAGCTCTCCGGGACTAGCGGGGGAGCTTGGAGACGAGCAGTACTTC. Translation gives CASSSPGLAGELGDEQYF. The full variable domain, its missing parts supplied by reference TRBV7-8 and TRBJ2-7, is GAGVSQSPRYKVAKRGQDVALRCDPISGHVSLFWYQQALGQGPEFLTYFQNEAQLDKSGLPSDRFFAERPEGSVSTLKIQRTQQEDSAVYLCASSSPGLAGELGDEQYFGPGTRLTVT.